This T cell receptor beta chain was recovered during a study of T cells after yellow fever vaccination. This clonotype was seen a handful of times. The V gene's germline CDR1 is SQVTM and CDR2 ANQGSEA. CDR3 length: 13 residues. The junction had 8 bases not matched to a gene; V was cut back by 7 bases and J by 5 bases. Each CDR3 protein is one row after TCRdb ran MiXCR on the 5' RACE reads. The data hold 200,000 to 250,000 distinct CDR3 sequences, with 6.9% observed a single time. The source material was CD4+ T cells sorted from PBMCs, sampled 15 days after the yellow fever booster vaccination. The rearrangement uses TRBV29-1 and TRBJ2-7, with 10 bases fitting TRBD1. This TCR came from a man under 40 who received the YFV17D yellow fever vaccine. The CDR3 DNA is TGCAGCGCGGGGGACAGGGGAGTTAACGAGCAGTACTTC. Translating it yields CSAGDRGVNEQYF.